This T cell receptor (beta chain) was recorded in a study of T cells after yellow fever vaccination. Study results and limitations: Re-detected after boosting: most primary clones, about 96% of CD4 and about 89% of CD8.

A single record per CDR3 protein comes from TCRdb applying MiXCR to the 5' RACE reads. Of approximately 510,000 distinct CDR3 sequences in the sample, 20% to 25% were seen once. This clonotype turned up a few times. Its antigen is not known. The origin of this receptor is a man aged 18 to 35 who received the YFV17D yellow fever vaccine. The sequences come from PBMCs, collected roughly 23 days after the first yellow fever vaccination.

The DNA for the CDR3 is TGCAGCGTTGTTGGACCCTACGAGCAGTACTTC. Encoded protein: CSVVGPYEQYF. This chain connects TRBV29-1 to TRBJ2-7; D call uncertain. This CDR3 spans 11 amino acids. The germline gives CDR1 SQVTM, CDR2 ANQGSEA. V was pared by 4 bases and J by 2 bases, with 6 bases between.